These 4 T cell receptor beta chains were sequenced from one sample in a study of blood T cell repertoires in COVID-19. The data were produced by immunoSEQ multiplex PCR, yet TCRdb's version contains in-frame clones alone and is incomplete. The data hold 100,000 to 120,000 clones, with 75% to 80% observed a single time. Source material: peripheral blood. These receptors came from a woman of 80 years or more with active or convalescent COVID-19.

This clone was seen once. The chain carries TRBV27 and TRBJ1-2; TRBD1 matches 7 bases. CDR1 MNHEY and CDR2 SMNVEV come from the germline V gene (reference sequence). The CDR3 totals 11 residues. Germline trimming cut 6 bases from V and 7 bases from J; bases unmatched to any gene: 2. The CDR3 protein is CASRQGSGYTF. CDR3 coding DNA: TGTGCCAGCAGACAGGGGTCTGGCTACACCTTC.

The chain employs TRBV9 and TRBJ2-1; TRBD2 aligns across 9 bases. In germline, CDR1 is SGDLS, CDR2 YYNGEE. The CDR3 covers 16 residues. The ends lost 0 bases at V and 3 bases at J; junction bases unmatched: 4. The DNA of the CDR3 is TGTGCCAGCAGCGTAGGTGTTAGCGGGAGCTACAATGAGCAGTTCTTC. Translation gives CASSVGVSGSYNEQFF. Complete variable domain (other parts from reference TRBV9 and TRBJ2-1): DSGVTQTPKHLITATGQRVTLRCSPRSGDLSVYWYQQSLDQGLQFLIQYYNGEERAKGNILERFSAQQFPDLHSELNLSSLELGDSALYFCASSVGVSGSYNEQFFGPGTRLTVL.

The V gene is TRBV18, the J gene TRBJ1-1, with 7 bases aligning to TRBD1. V gave up 4 bases and J gave up 0 bases; unmatched junction bases: 2. Germline-derived CDR1 and CDR2 are KGHSH and LQKENI. The CDR3 spans 14 residues. DNA of the CDR3: TGTGCCAGCTCACTGGGACAGATGAACACTGAAGCTTTCTTT. Protein: CASSLGQMNTEAFF.

This clone was counted between two and nine times. This chain uses TRBV7-2 with TRBJ2-1; the match to TRBD1 covers 7 bases. With 6 bases clipped from V and 3 bases from J, the junction kept 8 bases outside the gene matches. The CDR3 runs to 15 residues. Germline CDR1 and CDR2: SGHTA and FQGNSA. The CDR3 sequence is CASRITGTDYNEQFF. DNA for the CDR3: TGTGCCAGCAGAATTACCGGGACAGACTACAATGAGCAGTTCTTC. Together with reference TRBV7-2 and TRBJ2-1, the CDR3 gives the full variable domain: GAGVSQSPSNKVTEKGKDVELRCDPISGHTALYWYRQSLGQGLEFLIYFQGNSAPDKSGLPSDRFSAERTGGSVSTLTIQRTQQEDSAVYLCASRITGTDYNEQFFGPGTRLTVL.